This T cell receptor (beta chain) was observed in a study of shared clonotypes between healthy human individuals. Turning to the study itself: CD4 naive cells filled three plates per donor, CD4 memory three, CD8 naive two and CD8 memory one. Regarding the study as a whole: The study found lower generation probabilities in non-shared clonotypes than in those shared by all four donors. Sharing across four donors was seen in around 5% of naive CD4 clonotypes.

Germline CDR1 and CDR2: MGHDK and SYGVNS. The CDR3 length is 15 residues. V was clipped by 2 bases and J by 5 bases, with 12 bases between them. The table came from immunoSEQ multiplex PCR; TCRdb's copy has only in-frame clones and leaves some out. The repertoire includes roughly 1,600,000 clones, 98% of them detected once, and about 0.35% sits in the top ten. Adult donors, all healthy and HIV-negative, had no recent acute infections or vaccinations. In regard to this clone: The antigen remains unidentified.

The chain has TRBV25-1 and TRBJ1-4; a possible D gene is TRBD1 (6 bases). Sequenced material: naive CD4+ T cells sorted from blood. Indicated subset: CD45RA+ positively selected. This sequence was found in a man aged 30 to 39 in good health. CDR3 coding DNA: TGTGCCAGCAGTGAACATGGGCAGGGGAATGAAAAACTGTTTTTT. Its translation is CASSEHGQGNEKLFF.